Listed below are T cell receptor beta chains from one sample, sequenced in a study of OX40 agonist ivuxolimab in advanced cancers. Here immunoSEQ multiplex PCR was the method, and the copy in TCRdb shows in-frame clones only, minus some. The sample records 5,700 or so clones, about nine tenths being singletons. This specimen was CD4+ or CD8+ T cells sorted from blood, taken in a trial of the OX40 agonist ivuxolimab. The source of these receptors is an adult with an advanced solid tumor such as melanoma, head and neck, liver or kidney cancer. The CDR3 runs from the conserved cysteine through the conserved F or W. Each record gives: CDR3 protein, CDR3 DNA, J gene, clone size, V gene, D gene. A D gene is named only where the DNA matches it firmly. A row's size may be missing; if present it is once, few, many or a size class.

CASYGAFTDEQFF TGTGCCAGCTATGGGGCCTTCACAGATGAGCAGTTCTTC TRBJ2-1 few TRBV2 NA
CASSQGGSSYEQYF TGCGCCAGCAGCCAAGGGGGGAGCTCCTACGAGCAGTACTTC TRBJ2-7 NA TRBV4-1 NA
CASSPLAGGNQETQYF TGTGCCAGCAGTCCCCTAGCGGGAGGGAATCAAGAGACCCAGTACTTC TRBJ2-5 NA TRBV28 TRBD2
CASSLDSSGQPQHF TGCGCCAGCAGCCTGGATTCTAGCGGGCAGCCCCAGCATTTT TRBJ1-5 NA TRBV5-1 NA
CASSVVGSQETQYF TGTGCCAGCAGCGTAGTAGGGTCCCAAGAGACCCAGTACTTC TRBJ2-5 NA TRBV9 NA
CASSEGGSYEQYF TGTGCCAGCAGTGAAGGGGGGTCCTACGAGCAGTACTTC TRBJ2-7 NA TRBV6-1 NA
CASSPRGVAYEQYF TGTGCCAGCAGTCCCCGGGGGGTGGCCTACGAGCAGTACTTC TRBJ2-7 NA TRBV28 TRBD2
CASSVGGDTEAFF TGTGCCAGCAGCGTAGGGGGGGACACTGAAGCTTTCTTT TRBJ1-1 NA TRBV9 NA
CASSYTGAVRNTGELFF TGTGCCAGCAGCTATACAGGGGCCGTGCGAAACACCGGGGAGCTGTTTTTT TRBJ2-2 NA TRBV7-2 TRBD1
CASSAPSGRAEGYEQYF TGTGCCAGCAGTGCCCCTAGCGGGAGGGCCGAGGGATACGAGCAGTACTTC TRBJ2-7 NA TRBV6-1 TRBD2
CASPGNTGELFF TGTGCCAGCCCCGGCAACACCGGGGAGCTGTTTTTT TRBJ2-2 NA TRBV2 NA
CASSSVPGTAYGYTF TGTGCCAGCAGCTCCGTGCCTGGGACAGCCTATGGCTACACCTTC TRBJ1-2 NA TRBV5-6 TRBD1
CASSITSGRGAGELFF TGTGCCAGCAGCATCACTAGCGGGAGGGGAGCCGGGGAGCTGTTTTTT TRBJ2-2 NA TRBV7-3 TRBD2
CADSGGSRYEQYF TGTGCAGATTCCGGCGGGAGCCGCTACGAGCAGTACTTC TRBJ2-7 NA TRBV11-2 TRBD2
CASSEYYSGLDTEAFF TGTGCCAGCAGTGAATATTACTCGGGGTTGGACACTGAAGCTTTCTTT TRBJ1-1 NA TRBV25-1 NA
CASTFVDRDNYGYTF TGTGCCAGCACTTTCGTCGACAGGGACAACTATGGCTACACCTTC TRBJ1-2 NA TRBV6-6 TRBD1
CASRDPDRPPYEQYF TGTGCCAGCAGAGACCCGGACAGGCCACCCTACGAGCAGTACTTC TRBJ2-7 few TRBV2 TRBD1
CAWSLPPLLETQYF TGTGCCTGGAGTCTTCCTCCCCTTCTAGAGACCCAGTACTTC TRBJ2-5 NA TRBV30 NA
CASSLKVREAGGPHEQFF TGTGCCAGCAGCTTAAAAGTCAGAGAGGCGGGAGGGCCCCATGAGCAGTTCTTC TRBJ2-1 once TRBV7-3 TRBD2
CAWSGGLTNYGYTF TGTGCCTGGAGTGGCGGGTTAACTAACTATGGCTACACCTTC TRBJ1-2 NA TRBV30 NA
CASSSLAVAETQYF TGTGCCAGCAGCTCACTAGCGGTTGCAGAGACCCAGTACTTC TRBJ2-5 NA TRBV5-6 TRBD2
CASSPDWLNTEAFF TGCGCCAGCAGTCCGGACTGGTTGAACACTGAAGCTTTCTTT TRBJ1-1 NA TRBV5-1 NA
CASSPTSGIIEQFF TGTGCCAGCAGCCCCACTAGCGGGATTATTGAGCAGTTCTTC TRBJ2-1 once TRBV7-8 TRBD2
CASSSSGRTGELFF TGTGCCAGCAGTTCCTCAGGGCGCACCGGGGAGCTGTTTTTT TRBJ2-2 NA TRBV6-4 NA
CSVEADSYNEQFF TGCAGCGTTGAAGCGGACTCCTACAATGAGCAGTTCTTC TRBJ2-1 NA TRBV29-1 NA
CASSLSSGGPPSYEQYF TGTGCCAGCAGTTTAAGTAGCGGGGGCCCACCCTCCTACGAGCAGTACTTC TRBJ2-7 NA TRBV27 TRBD2
CATRDRNEKLFF TGTGCCACTCGGGACAGGAATGAAAAACTGTTTTTT TRBJ1-4 NA TRBV2 TRBD1
CAASASTDTQYF TGTGCTGCTAGCGCCAGCACAGATACGCAGTATTTT TRBJ2-3 NA TRBV25-1 NA
CASSLAGGTDTQYF TGTGCCAGCAGCCTAGCGGGGGGCACAGATACGCAGTATTTT TRBJ2-3 once TRBV7-3 TRBD2
CASSYPGEAFF TGTGCCAGCAGTTACCCCGGTGAAGCTTTCTTT TRBJ1-1 NA TRBV6-1 NA
CSVGTASSYERYF TGCAGCGTTGGGACGGCGAGCTCCTACGAGCGGTACTTC TRBJ2-7 NA TRBV29-1 NA
CASSYSESRELFF TGTGCCAGCAGTTACTCAGAGTCCAGGGAGCTGTTTTTT TRBJ2-2 NA TRBV6-5 NA
CASSYGISTGNTIYF TGTGCCAGCAGTTACGGGATTTCTACTGGAAACACCATATATTTT TRBJ1-3 NA TRBV6-6 NA
CASSLTEREGTSGLYNEQFF TGCGCCAGCAGCTTGACTGAGCGGGAGGGAACCTCTGGCCTTTACAATGAGCAGTTCTTC TRBJ2-1 NA TRBV5-1 TRBD2
CASSPGERSYNEQFF TGTGCCAGCAGCCCCGGGGAGCGGAGTTACAATGAGCAGTTCTTC TRBJ2-1 once TRBV13 NA
CSVITTDPYEQYF TGCAGCGTGATTACAACGGACCCCTACGAGCAGTACTTC TRBJ2-7 NA TRBV29-1 NA
CASSGGTGEQYF TGTGCCAGCAGTGGGGGGACGGGGGAGCAGTACTTC TRBJ2-7 NA TRBV2 NA
CASSDYHRGTETQYF TGTGCCAGCAGTGATTATCACAGGGGAACAGAGACCCAGTACTTC TRBJ2-5 NA TRBV2 TRBD1
CAISESGGSGELFF TGTGCCATCAGTGAGTCCGGGGGGAGCGGGGAGCTGTTTTTT TRBJ2-2 NA TRBV10-3 TRBD2
CASSSTQDEQFF TGTGCCAGCAGCTCGACGCAGGATGAGCAGTTCTTC TRBJ2-1 NA TRBV7-6 NA
CSVEDREGDQTNEKLFF TGCAGCGTTGAAGATAGAGAGGGGGACCAAACTAATGAAAAACTGTTTTTT TRBJ1-4 NA TRBV29-1 NA
CAILGSGNTIYF TGTGCCATCTTAGGCTCTGGAAACACCATATATTTT TRBJ1-3 NA TRBV10-3 NA
CASSGSWGERFYEQYF TGTGCCAGCAGTGGGAGTTGGGGGGAAAGATTCTACGAGCAGTACTTC TRBJ2-7 NA TRBV6-1 NA
CATSRDFPSGYTF TGTGCCACCAGCAGAGATTTCCCCTCCGGCTACACCTTC TRBJ1-2 NA TRBV15 NA
CASSEVAGGPFEQFF TGTGCCAGCAGTGAAGTGGCGGGAGGGCCCTTTGAGCAGTTCTTC TRBJ2-1 NA TRBV6-1 TRBD2
CASSQYGTASYNEQFF TGCGCCAGCAGCCAATATGGGACAGCATCCTACAATGAGCAGTTCTTC TRBJ2-1 NA TRBV4-1 TRBD1
CASRETGNGYTF TGTGCCAGCAGGGAAACAGGGAATGGCTACACCTTC TRBJ1-2 NA TRBV27 NA
CASSIDGTANTEAFF TGTGCCAGTAGTATAGACGGGACGGCGAACACTGAAGCTTTCTTT TRBJ1-1 once TRBV19 NA
CASSFWQINEKLFF TGTGCCAGCAGCTTTTGGCAGATTAATGAAAAACTGTTTTTT TRBJ1-4 NA TRBV7-2 NA
CAIREIQGQSTDTQYF TGTGCCATCAGAGAGATACAGGGGCAAAGCACAGATACGCAGTATTTT TRBJ2-3 NA TRBV10-3 TRBD1
CASSPLAGGLNEQYF TGTGCCAGCAGTCCACTAGCGGGAGGGCTAAACGAGCAGTACTTC TRBJ2-7 NA TRBV6-6 TRBD2
CASSAFSGTEAFF TGTGCCAGCAGTGCGTTTTCGGGCACTGAAGCTTTCTTT TRBJ1-1 NA TRBV6-1 NA
CASSFGSYEQYF TGTGCCAGCAGCTTCGGGTCCTACGAGCAGTACTTC TRBJ2-7 once TRBV5-4 NA
CASRLQQSRANVLTF TGTGCCAGCAGGCTACAACAAAGTCGGGCCAACGTCCTGACTTTC TRBJ2-6 NA TRBV21-1 NA
CASSEAGGLAKNIQYF TGCGCCAGCAGTGAAGCGGGCGGACTAGCCAAAAACATTCAGTACTTC TRBJ2-4 NA TRBV10-1 NA